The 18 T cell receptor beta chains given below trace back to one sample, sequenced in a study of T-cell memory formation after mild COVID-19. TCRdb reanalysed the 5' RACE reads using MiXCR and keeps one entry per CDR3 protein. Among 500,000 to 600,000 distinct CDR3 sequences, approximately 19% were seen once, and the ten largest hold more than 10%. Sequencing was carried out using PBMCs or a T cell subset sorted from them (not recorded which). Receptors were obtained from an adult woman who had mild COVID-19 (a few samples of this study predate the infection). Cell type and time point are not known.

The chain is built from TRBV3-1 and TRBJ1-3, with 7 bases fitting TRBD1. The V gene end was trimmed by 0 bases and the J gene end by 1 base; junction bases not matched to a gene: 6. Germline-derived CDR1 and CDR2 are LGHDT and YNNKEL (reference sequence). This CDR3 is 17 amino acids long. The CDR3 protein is CASSQDRDSLSGNTIYF. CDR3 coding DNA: TGTGCCAGCAGCCAAGATAGGGACAGTCTTTCTGGAAACACCATATATTTT.

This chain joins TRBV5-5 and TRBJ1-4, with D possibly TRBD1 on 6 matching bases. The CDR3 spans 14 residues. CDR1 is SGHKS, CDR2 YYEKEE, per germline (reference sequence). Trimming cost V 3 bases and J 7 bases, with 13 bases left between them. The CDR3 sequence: CASSSGQLAEKLFF. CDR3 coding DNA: TGTGCCAGCAGCTCTGGACAGCTGGCTGAAAAACTGTTTTTT. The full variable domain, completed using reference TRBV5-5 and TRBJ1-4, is DAGVTQSPTHLIKTRGQQVTLRCSPISGHKSVSWYQQVLGQGPQFIFQYYEKEERGRGNFPDRFSARQFPNYSSELNVNALLLGDSALYLCASSSGQLAEKLFFGSGTQLSVL.

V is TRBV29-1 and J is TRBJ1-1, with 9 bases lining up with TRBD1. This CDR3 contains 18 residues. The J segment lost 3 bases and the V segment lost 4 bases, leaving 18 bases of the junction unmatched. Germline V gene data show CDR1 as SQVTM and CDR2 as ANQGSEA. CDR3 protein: CSVVLGRYRGQGDTEAFF. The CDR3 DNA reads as TGCAGCGTTGTCCTCGGCCGGTACAGGGGGCAAGGGGACACTGAAGCTTTCTTT.

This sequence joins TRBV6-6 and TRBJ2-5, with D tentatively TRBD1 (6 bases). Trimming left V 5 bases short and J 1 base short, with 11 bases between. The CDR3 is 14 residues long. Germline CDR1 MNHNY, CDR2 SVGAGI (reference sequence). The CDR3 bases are TGTGCCAGCAGTCACAGGGCTTTCCAAGAGACCCAGTACTTC. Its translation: CASSHRAFQETQYF.

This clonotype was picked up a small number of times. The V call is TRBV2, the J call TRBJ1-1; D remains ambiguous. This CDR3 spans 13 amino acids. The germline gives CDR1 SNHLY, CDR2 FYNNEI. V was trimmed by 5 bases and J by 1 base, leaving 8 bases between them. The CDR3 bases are TGTGCCAGCAGTATTGACGGGAACACTGAAGCTTTCTTT. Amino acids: CASSIDGNTEAFF.

The CDR3 nucleotides are TGCAGTGCTAACCGGGACGCGTACAATGAGCAGTTCTTC. It is translated as CSANRDAYNEQFF. This chain uses TRBV20-1 with TRBJ2-1, with D perhaps assigned TRBD1 or TRBD2 (5 bases each). Germline V gene data show CDR1 as DFQATT and CDR2 as SNEGSKA (reference sequence). The germline V and J ends were trimmed by 4 bases and 4 bases, with 11 bases remaining between them. CDR3 length: 13 residues.

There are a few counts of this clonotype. The CDR3 sequence: CASSEFGAYDGYTF. The CDR3 nucleotides are TGTGCCAGCAGTGAATTTGGGGCTTACGATGGCTACACCTTC. The rearrangement joins TRBV6-1 to TRBJ1-2, with D possibly TRBD1 on 5 matching bases. V lost 2 bases, J lost 6 bases, and 13 bases lay in between. Germline CDR1 MNHNS, CDR2 SASEGT. The CDR3 totals 14 residues.

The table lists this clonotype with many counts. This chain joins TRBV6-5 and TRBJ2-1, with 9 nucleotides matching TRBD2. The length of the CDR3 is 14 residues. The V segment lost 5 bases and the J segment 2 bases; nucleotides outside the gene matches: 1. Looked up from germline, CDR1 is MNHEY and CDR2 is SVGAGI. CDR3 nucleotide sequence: TGTGCCAGCAGTAGCGGGGGGACCTACAATGAGCAGTTCTTC. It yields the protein CASSSGGTYNEQFF.

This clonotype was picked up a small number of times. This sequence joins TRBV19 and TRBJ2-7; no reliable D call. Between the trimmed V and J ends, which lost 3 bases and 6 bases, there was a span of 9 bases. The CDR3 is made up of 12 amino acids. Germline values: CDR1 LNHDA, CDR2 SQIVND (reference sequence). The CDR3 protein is CASSMRRSEQYF. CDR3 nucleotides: TGTGCCAGTAGTATGAGGCGTAGCGAGCAGTACTTC. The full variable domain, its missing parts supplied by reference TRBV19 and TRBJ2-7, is DGGITQSPKYLFRKEGQNVTLSCEQNLNHDAMYWYRQDPGQGLRLIYYSQIVNDFQKGDIAEGYSVSREKKESFPLTVTSAQKNPTAFYLCASSMRRSEQYFGPGTRLTVT.

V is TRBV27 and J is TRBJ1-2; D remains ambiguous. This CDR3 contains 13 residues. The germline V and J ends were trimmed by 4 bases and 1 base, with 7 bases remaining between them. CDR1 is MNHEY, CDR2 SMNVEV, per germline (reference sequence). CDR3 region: CASSYTVNYGYTF. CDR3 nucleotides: TGTGCCAGCAGTTACACAGTTAACTATGGCTACACCTTC.

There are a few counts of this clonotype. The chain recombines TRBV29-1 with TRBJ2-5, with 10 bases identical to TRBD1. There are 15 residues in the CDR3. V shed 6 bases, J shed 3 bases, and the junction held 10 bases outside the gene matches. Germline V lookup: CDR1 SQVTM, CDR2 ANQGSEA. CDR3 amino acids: CSVRKTGGLEETQYF. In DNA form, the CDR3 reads TGCAGCGTCCGGAAGACAGGGGGCTTAGAAGAGACCCAGTACTTC.

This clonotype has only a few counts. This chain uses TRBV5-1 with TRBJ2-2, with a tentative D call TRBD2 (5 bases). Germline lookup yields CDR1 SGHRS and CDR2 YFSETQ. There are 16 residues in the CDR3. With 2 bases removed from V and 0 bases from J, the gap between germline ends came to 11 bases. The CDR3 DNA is TGCGCCAGCAGCTTAGAGGGTTTAGCGAACACCGGGGAGCTGTTTTTT. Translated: CASSLEGLANTGELFF.

CDR3 amino acids: CASSPGTGGPYEQYF. The CDR3 DNA reads as TGCGCCAGCAGCCCGGGGACAGGGGGCCCCTACGAGCAGTACTTC. The rearrangement links TRBV5-1 to TRBJ2-7; TRBD1 aligns across 12 bases. CDR1 and CDR2 from the germline V gene are SGHRS and YFSETQ. CDR3 length: 15 residues. V gave up 4 bases and J gave up 2 bases; unmatched junction bases: 4.

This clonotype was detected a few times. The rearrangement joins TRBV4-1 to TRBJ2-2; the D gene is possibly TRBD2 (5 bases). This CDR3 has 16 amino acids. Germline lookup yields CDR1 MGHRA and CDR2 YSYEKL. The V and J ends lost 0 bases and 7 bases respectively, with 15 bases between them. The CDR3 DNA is TGCGCCAGCAGCCAAGATCCGAGGTCGGGGAACGGGGAGCTGTTTTTT. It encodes CASSQDPRSGNGELFF.

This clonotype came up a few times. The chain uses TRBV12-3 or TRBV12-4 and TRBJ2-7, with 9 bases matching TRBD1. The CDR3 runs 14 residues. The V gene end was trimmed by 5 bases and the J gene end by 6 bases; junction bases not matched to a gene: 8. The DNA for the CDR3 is TGTGCCAGCAGTCCCCGGACAGGGGAAGGCGAGCAGTACTTC. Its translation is CASSPRTGEGEQYF.

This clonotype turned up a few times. Here the CDR3 DNA reads TGCAGCGTTGAAGCGCCGGAGGGCAGGGAAGGCCACGAGCAGTACTTC. This sequence encodes CSVEAPEGREGHEQYF. The chain links TRBV29-1 to TRBJ2-7, with D perhaps TRBD2 (6 bases). This CDR3 is 16 amino acids long. V shed 1 base and J shed 5 bases, with 21 bases lying between them. Germline CDR1 is SQVTM and CDR2 is ANQGSEA.

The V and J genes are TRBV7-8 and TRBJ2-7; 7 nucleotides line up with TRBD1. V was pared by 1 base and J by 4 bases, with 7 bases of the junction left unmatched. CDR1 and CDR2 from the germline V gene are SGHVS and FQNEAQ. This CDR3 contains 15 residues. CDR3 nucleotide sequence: TGTGCCAGCAGCTTAGGGGGACAGAATTTTTACGAGCAGTACTTC. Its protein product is CASSLGGQNFYEQYF.

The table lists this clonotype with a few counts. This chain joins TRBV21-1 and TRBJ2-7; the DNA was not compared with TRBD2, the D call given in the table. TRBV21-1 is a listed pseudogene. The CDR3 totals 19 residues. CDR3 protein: CASSRKVRLAGGHTYEQYF. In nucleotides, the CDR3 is TGTGCCAGCAGCAGAAAGGTTCGACTAGCGGGAGGACATACCTACGAGCAGTACTTC.